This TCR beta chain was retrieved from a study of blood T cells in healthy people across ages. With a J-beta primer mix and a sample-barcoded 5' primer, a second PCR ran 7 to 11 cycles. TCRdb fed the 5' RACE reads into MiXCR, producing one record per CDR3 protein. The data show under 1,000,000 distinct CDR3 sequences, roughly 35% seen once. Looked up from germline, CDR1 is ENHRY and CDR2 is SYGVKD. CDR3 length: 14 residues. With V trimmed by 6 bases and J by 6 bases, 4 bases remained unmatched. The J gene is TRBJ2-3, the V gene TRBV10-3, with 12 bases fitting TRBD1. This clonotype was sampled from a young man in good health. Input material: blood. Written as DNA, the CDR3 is TGTGCCATCAGGACCGGGACAGGGGGCGATACGCAGTATTTT. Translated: CAIRTGTGGDTQYF.